This T cell receptor (beta chain) stems from a study of T-cell reconstitution after alpha-beta-depleted transplantation in children. Unique molecular identifiers were incorporated when the TCRbeta library was constructed. TCRdb reprocessed the PCR reads via MiXCR and lists one record per CDR3 protein. This sample has hundreds of thousands of distinct CDR3 sequences; approximately 15% occur once, and the top ten carry 1.1%. This clonotype was observed at least ten times. Between the trimmed V and J ends, which lost 6 bases and 2 bases, there was a span of 13 bases. Germline CDR1 is MNHEY and CDR2 is SVGAGI. The CDR3 has 14 residues.

This material consisted of PBMCs from the stem cell graft donor, taken from the stem cell graft. The rearrangement joins TRBV6-5 to TRBJ1-1; a possible D gene is TRBD1 (6 bases). The TCR comes from a human donor who donated a stem cell graft to a child with acute myeloid leukemia. Written as DNA, the CDR3 is TGTGCCAGCAGGTACGGGACAACTAACACTGAAGCTTTCTTT. The encoded protein is CASRYGTTNTEAFF.